This T cell receptor (beta chain) was recorded in a study of T cell responses to AZD1222 COVID-19 vaccine. Assay used: immunoSEQ multiplex PCR; TCRdb lists only in-frame clones, some missing. This sample carries about 140,000 clones, just over 90% of them seen once, and the ten largest clones take 0.91%. The source was peripheral blood, collected on day 0 of MenACWY control vaccination. This clonotype was sampled from an adult in good health.

The CDR3 spells CASSPVAGGRWETQYF. Here the CDR3 DNA reads TGTGCCAGCTCACCAGTTGCAGGGGGGAGATGGGAGACCCAGTACTTC. The genes are TRBV18 and TRBJ2-5; tentatively, D is TRBD1 (7 bases). This CDR3 comprises 16 residues. With 2 bases removed from V and 5 bases from J, the gap between germline ends came to 18 bases. CDR1 KGHSH and CDR2 LQKENI come from the germline V gene.